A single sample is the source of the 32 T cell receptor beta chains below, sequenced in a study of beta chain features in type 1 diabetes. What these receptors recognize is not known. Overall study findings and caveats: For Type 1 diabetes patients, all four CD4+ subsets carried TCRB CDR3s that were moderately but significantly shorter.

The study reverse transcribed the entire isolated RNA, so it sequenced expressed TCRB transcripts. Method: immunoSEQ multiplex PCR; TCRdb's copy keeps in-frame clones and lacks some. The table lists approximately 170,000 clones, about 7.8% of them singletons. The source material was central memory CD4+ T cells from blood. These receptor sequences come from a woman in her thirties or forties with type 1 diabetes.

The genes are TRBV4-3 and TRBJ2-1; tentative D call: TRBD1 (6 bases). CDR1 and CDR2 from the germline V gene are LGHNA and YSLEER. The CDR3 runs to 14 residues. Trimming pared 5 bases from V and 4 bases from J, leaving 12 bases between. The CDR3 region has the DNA TGCGCCAGCAGCGCCGGGACACTGTACAATGAGCAGTTCTTC. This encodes CASSAGTLYNEQFF.

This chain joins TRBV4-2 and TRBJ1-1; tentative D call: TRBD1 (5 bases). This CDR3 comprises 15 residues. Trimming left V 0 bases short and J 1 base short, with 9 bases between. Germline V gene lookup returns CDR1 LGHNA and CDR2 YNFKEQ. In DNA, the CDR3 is TGTGCCAGCAGCCAAGATCGGGGGTCGAACACTGAAGCTTTCTTT. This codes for CASSQDRGSNTEAFF.

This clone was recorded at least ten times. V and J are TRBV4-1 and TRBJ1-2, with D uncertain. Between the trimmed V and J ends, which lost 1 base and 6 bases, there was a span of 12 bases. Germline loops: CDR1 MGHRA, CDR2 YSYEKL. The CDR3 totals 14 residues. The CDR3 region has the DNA TGCGCCAGCAGCCAAGTGGCCAAAGACAATGGCTACACCTTC. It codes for CASSQVAKDNGYTF.

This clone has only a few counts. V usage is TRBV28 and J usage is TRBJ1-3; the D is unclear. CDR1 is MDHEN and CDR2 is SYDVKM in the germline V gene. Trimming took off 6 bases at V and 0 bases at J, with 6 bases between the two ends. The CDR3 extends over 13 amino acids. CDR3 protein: CASRRNSGNTIYF. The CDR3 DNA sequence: TGTGCCAGCAGGAGGAACTCTGGAAACACCATATATTTT.

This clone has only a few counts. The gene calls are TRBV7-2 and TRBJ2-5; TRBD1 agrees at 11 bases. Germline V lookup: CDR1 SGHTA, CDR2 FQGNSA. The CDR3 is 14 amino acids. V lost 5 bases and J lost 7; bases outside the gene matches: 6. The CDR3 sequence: CASSPGTGGRTQYF. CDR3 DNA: TGTGCCAGCAGCCCCGGGACAGGGGGACGGACCCAGTACTTC.

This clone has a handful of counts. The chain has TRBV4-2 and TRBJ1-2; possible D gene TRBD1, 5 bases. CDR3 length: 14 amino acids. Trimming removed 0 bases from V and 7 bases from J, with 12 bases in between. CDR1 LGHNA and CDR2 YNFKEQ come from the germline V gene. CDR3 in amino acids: CASSQDGAGGGYTF. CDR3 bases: TGTGCCAGCAGCCAAGATGGAGCGGGGGGTGGCTACACCTTC.

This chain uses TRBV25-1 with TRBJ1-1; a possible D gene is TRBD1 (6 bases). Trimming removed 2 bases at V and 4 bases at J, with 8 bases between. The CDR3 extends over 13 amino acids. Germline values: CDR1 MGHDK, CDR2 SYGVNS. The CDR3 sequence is CASSEQGFTEAFF. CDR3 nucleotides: TGTGCCAGCAGTGAACAGGGGTTCACTGAAGCTTTCTTT.

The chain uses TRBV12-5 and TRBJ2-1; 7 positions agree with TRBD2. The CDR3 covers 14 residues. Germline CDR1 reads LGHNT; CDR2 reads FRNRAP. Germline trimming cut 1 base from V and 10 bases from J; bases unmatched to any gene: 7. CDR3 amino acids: CASGLGGGGGEQFF. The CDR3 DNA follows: TGTGCTAGTGGTTTGGGGGGGGGAGGCGGGGAGCAGTTCTTC.

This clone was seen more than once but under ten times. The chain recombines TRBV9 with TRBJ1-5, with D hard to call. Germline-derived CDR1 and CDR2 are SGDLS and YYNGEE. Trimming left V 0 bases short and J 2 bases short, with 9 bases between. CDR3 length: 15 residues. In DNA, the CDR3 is TGTGCCAGCAGCGTAGGGTGGCAGGGCAATCAGCCCCAGCATTTT. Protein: CASSVGWQGNQPQHF.

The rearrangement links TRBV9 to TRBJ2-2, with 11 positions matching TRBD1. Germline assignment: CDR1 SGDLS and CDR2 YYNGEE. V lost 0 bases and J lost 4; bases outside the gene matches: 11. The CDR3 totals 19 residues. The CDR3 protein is CASSVGPVGTGGGTGELFF. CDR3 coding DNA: TGTGCCAGCAGCGTAGGGCCCGTAGGGACAGGGGGAGGCACCGGGGAGCTGTTTTTT. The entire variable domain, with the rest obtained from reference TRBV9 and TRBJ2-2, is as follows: DSGVTQTPKHLITATGQRVTLRCSPRSGDLSVYWYQQSLDQGLQFLIQYYNGEERAKGNILERFSAQQFPDLHSELNLSSLELGDSALYFCASSVGPVGTGGGTGELFFGEGSRLTVL.

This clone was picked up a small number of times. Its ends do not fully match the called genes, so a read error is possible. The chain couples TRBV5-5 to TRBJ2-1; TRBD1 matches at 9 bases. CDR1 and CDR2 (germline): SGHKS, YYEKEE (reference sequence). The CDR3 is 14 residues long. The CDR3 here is CASTLTGGNNEQFF. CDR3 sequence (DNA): TGTGCCAGCACCTTGACAGGGGGAAACAATGAGCAGTTCTTC.

The CDR3 DNA follows: TGTGCCTGGAGTGTGGGTCTAGCGGGAGTAGGTGAGCAGTTCTTC. This gives the protein CAWSVGLAGVGEQFF. The rearrangement uses TRBV30 and TRBJ2-1; 10 positions match TRBD2. The junction had 8 bases not matched to a gene; V was cut back by 0 bases and J by 9 bases. Germline assignment: CDR1 GTSNPN and CDR2 SVGIG (reference sequence). This CDR3 region has 15 residues.

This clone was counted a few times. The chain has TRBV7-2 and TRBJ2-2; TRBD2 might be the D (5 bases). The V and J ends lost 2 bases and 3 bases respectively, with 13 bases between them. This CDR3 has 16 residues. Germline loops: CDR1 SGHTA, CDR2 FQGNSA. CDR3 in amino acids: CASSLNGPGDTGELFF. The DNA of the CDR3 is TGTGCCAGCAGCTTAAACGGCCCCGGGGACACCGGGGAGCTGTTTTTT.

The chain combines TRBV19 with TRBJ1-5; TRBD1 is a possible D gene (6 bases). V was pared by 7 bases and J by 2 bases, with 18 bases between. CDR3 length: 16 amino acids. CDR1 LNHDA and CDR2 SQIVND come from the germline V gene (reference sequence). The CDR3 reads CASTLGLQGGNQPQHF. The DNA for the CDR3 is TGTGCCAGTACCCTAGGGTTACAGGGCGGCAATCAGCCCCAGCATTTT.

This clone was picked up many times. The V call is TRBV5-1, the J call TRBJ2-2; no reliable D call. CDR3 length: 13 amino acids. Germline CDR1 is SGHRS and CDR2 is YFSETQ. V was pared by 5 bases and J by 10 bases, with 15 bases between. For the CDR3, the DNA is TGCGCCAGCAGGGCTGACCAGACTGAGGAGCTGTTTTTT. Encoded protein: CASRADQTEELFF.

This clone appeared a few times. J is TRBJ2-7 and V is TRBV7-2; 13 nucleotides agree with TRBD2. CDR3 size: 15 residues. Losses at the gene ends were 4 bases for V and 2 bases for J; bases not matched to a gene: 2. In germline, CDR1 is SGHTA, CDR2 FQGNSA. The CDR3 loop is CASSYGLAGAYEQYF. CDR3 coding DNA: TGTGCCAGCAGCTACGGACTAGCGGGGGCCTACGAGCAGTACTTC.

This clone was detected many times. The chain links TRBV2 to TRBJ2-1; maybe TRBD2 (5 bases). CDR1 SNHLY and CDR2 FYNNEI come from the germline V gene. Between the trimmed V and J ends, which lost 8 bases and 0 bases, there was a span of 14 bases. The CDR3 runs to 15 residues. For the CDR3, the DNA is TGTGCCAGCCTTGAGCGGAGCGGCTCCTACAATGAGCAGTTCTTC. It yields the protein CASLERSGSYNEQFF. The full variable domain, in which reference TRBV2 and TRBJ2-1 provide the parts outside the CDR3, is EPEVTQTPSHQVTQMGQEVILRCVPISNHLYFYWYRQILGQKVEFLVSFYNNEISEKSEIFDDQFSVERPDGSNFTLKIRSTKLEDSAMYFCASLERSGSYNEQFFGPGTRLTVL.

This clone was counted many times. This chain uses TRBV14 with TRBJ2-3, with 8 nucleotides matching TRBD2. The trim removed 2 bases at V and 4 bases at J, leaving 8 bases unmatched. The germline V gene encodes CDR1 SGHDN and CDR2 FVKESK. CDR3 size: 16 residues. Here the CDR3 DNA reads TGTGCCAGCAGCCAAATCAGCGGGAGAATCGCAGATACGCAGTATTTT. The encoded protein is CASSQISGRIADTQYF.

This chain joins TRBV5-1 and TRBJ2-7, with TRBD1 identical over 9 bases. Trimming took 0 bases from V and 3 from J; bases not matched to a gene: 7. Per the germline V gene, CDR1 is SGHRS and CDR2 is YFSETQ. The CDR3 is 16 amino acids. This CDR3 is CASSLATGGSLYEQYF. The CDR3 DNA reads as TGCGCCAGCAGCTTGGCAACAGGGGGCTCCCTCTACGAGCAGTACTTC.

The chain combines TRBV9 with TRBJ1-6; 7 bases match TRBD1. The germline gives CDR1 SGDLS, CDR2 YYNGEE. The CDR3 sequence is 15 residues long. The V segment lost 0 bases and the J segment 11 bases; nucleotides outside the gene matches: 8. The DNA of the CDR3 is TGTGCCAGCAGCGTAGGGGCAGGGGGAAGGACACCCCTCCACTTT. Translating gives CASSVGAGGRTPLHF.

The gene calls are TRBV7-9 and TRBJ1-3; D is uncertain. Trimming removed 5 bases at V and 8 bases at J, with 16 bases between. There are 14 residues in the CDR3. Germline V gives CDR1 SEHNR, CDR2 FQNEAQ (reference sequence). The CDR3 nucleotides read TGTGCCAGCAGCCGCGCTGATGTCGTCCACACCATATATTTT. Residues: CASSRADVVHTIYF.

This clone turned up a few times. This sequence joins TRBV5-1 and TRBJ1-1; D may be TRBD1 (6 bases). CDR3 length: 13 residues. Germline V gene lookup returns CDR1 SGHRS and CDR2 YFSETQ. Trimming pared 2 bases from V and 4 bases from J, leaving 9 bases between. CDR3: CASSLRGGTEAFF. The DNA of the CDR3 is TGCGCCAGCAGCTTAAGGGGGGGCACTGAAGCTTTCTTT.

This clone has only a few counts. The CDR3 bases are TGTGCCAGCAGTTCCCGATGGGAGGATTCACCCCTCCACTTT. Translation: CASSSRWEDSPLHF. The V and J genes are TRBV6-5 and TRBJ1-6; D gene ambiguous. Trimming removed 4 bases from V and 8 bases from J, with 12 bases in between. CDR3 size: 14 residues. Looked up from germline, CDR1 is MNHEY and CDR2 is SVGAGI.

The CDR3 loop reads CASRGGTGGRNTEAFF. As DNA, the CDR3 is TGTGCCAGCAGGGGAGGGACAGGGGGCCGGAACACTGAAGCTTTCTTT. The V call is TRBV5-5, the J call TRBJ1-1; the match to TRBD1 covers 12 bases. The CDR3 contains 16 residues. The junction had 6 bases not matched to a gene; V was cut back by 5 bases and J by 1 base. Germline CDR1 is SGHKS and CDR2 is YYEKEE (reference sequence).

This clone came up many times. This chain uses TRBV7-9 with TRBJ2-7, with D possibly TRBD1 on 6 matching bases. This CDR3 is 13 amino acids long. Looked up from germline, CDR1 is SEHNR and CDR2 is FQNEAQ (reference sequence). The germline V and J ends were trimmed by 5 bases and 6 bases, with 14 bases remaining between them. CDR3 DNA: TGTGCCAGCAGCAGACAGGCTGGGAGCGAGCAGTACTTC. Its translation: CASSRQAGSEQYF. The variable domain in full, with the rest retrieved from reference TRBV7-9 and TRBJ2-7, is DTGVSQNPRHKITKRGQNVTFRCDPISEHNRLYWYRQTLGQGPEFLTYFQNEAQLEKSRLLSDRFSAERPKGSFSTLEIQRTEQGDSAMYLCASSRQAGSEQYFGPGTRLTVT.

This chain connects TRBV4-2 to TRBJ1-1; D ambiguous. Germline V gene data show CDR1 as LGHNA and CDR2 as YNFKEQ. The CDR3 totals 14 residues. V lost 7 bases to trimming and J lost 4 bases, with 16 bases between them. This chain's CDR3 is CASTPGLVATEAFF. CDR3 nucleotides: TGTGCCAGCACCCCCGGCCTAGTTGCCACTGAAGCTTTCTTT.

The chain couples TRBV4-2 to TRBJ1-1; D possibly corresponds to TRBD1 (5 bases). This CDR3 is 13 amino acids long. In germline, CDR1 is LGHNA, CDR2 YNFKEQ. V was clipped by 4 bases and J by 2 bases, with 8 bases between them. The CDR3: CASSPQGNTEAFF. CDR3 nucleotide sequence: TGTGCCAGCAGCCCCCAGGGTAACACTGAAGCTTTCTTT.

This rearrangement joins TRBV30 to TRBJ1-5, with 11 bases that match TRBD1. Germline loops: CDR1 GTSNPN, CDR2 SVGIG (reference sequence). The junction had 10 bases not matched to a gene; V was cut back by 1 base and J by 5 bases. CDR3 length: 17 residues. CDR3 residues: CAWSGTRTGGRDQPQHF. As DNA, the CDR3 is TGTGCCTGGAGTGGAACCAGGACAGGGGGCAGGGATCAGCCCCAGCATTTT. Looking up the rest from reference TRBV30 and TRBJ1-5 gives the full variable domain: SQTIHQWPATLVQPVGSPLSLECTVEGTSNPNLYWYRQAAGRGLQLLFYSVGIGQISSEVPQNLSASRPQDRQFILSSKKLLLSDSGFYLCAWSGTRTGGRDQPQHFGDGTRLSIL.

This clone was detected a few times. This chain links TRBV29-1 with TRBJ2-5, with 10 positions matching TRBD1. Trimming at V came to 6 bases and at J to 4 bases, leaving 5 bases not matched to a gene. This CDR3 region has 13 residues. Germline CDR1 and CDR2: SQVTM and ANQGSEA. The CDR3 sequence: CSVRQGARETQYF. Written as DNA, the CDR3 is TGCAGCGTCCGACAGGGGGCGCGAGAGACCCAGTACTTC.

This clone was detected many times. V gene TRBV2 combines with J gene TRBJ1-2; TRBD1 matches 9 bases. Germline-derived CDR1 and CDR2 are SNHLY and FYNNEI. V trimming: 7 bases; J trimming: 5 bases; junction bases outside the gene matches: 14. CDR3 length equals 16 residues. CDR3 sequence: CASTGKGGQGKYGYTF. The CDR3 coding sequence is TGTGCCAGCACCGGAAAAGGTGGACAGGGGAAGTATGGCTACACCTTC.

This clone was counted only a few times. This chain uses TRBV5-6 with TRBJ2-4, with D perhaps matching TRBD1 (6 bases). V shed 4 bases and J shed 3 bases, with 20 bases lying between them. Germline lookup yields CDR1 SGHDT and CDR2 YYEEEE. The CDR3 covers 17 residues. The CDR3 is CASSPGQITNLKNIQYF. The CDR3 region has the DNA TGTGCCAGCAGCCCAGGACAGATCACAAACCTCAAAAACATTCAGTACTTC.

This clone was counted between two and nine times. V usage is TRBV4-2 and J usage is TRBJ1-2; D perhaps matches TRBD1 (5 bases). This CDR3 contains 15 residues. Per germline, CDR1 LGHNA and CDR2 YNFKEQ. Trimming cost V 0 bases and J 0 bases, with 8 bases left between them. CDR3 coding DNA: TGTGCCAGCAGCCAAGAGAAGGGGACTAACTATGGCTACACCTTC. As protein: CASSQEKGTNYGYTF.